This T cell receptor beta chain was identified in a study of control samples from healthy donors and cancer patients. This table comes from immunoSEQ multiplex PCR, and its TCRdb copy is limited to in-frame clones, with some not included. The sample includes 120,000 or so clones, around 90% of them seen just once. The germline CDR1 and CDR2 sequences are MDHEN and SYDVKM. The CDR3 length is 14 residues. Between the trimmed V and J ends, which lost 4 bases and 0 bases, there was a span of 8 bases. This clone was recorded once. The chain uses TRBV28 and TRBJ2-3; the D is unclear. The sequenced material came from blood. This clonotype was sampled from a young man in good health. CDR3 sequence reads: CASSSPFSTDTQYF. The CDR3 DNA reads TGTGCCAGCAGTTCCCCCTTCAGCACAGATACGCAGTATTTT.